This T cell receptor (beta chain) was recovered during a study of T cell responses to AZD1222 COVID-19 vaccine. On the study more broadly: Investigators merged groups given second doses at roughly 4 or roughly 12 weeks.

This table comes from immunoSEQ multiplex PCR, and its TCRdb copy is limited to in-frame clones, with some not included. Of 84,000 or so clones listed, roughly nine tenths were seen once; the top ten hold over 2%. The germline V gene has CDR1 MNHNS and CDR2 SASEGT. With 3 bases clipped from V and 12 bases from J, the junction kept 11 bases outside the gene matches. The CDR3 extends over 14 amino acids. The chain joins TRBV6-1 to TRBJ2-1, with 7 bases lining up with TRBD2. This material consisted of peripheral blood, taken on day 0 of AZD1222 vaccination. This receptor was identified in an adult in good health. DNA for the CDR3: TGTGCCAGCAGTGAGGTGGGGGAGGGCCGCGGGCAGTTCTTC. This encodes CASSEVGEGRGQFF.